A selection of T cell receptor beta chains follows, all from one sample in a study of cytomegalovirus exposure and HLA in healthy donors. This table comes from immunoSEQ multiplex PCR, and its TCRdb copy is limited to in-frame clones, with some not included. The sample records 150,000 or so clones, about four fifths being singletons. The sequenced sample consisted of PBMCs. The receptors shown here come from a woman aged 45-65 years in good health and CMV-seropositive. Each CDR3 is given with its conserved first and last residue. The D gene is left open where the match is weak. Clone size, where shown, is once, few, many, or a class for clones that have expanded.

j_call	v_call	clone_size	d_call	cdr3_aa	cdr3_nt
TRBJ1-3	TRBV19	-	-	CASSSTVIGNTIYF	TGTGCCAGTAGTTCGACAGTAATTGGAAACACCATATATTTT
TRBJ2-4	TRBV19	few	-	CASSLRRTLAKNIQYF	TGTGCCAGTAGTTTACGACGGACACTAGCCAAAAACATTCAGTACTTC
TRBJ2-1	TRBV29-1	-	TRBD1	CSGYRQGQGEQFF	TGCAGCGGTTACCGACAGGGTCAAGGAGAGCAGTTCTTC
TRBJ2-5	TRBV11-1	-	TRBD2	CASSFTSGRETQYF	TGTGCCAGCAGCTTCACTAGCGGGAGGGAGACCCAGTACTTC
TRBJ1-1	TRBV4-3	-	-	CASSHGRDTEAFF	TGCGCCAGCAGCCATGGGAGGGACACTGAAGCTTTCTTT
TRBJ1-1	TRBV4-3	-	-	CASSQDGLPPGGAFF	TGCGCCAGTAGCCAAGATGGTCTTCCCCCCGGCGGAGCTTTCTTT
TRBJ2-7	TRBV23-1	-	-	CASSQSRGSYEQYF	TGCGCCAGCAGTCAATCTAGGGGGTCCTACGAGCAGTACTTC
TRBJ2-7	TRBV7-2	-	TRBD2	CASSLATSGSREQYF	TGTGCCAGCAGCTTAGCTACTAGCGGGAGCCGTGAGCAGTACTTC
TRBJ1-6	TRBV6-5	-	TRBD1	CASRQTGAHNSPLHF	TGTGCCAGCAGGCAGACAGGGGCCCATAATTCACCCCTCCACTTT
TRBJ2-7	TRBV2	once	TRBD2	CASRPNSGGYEQYF	TGTGCCAGCAGACCAAATAGCGGGGGGTACGAGCAGTACTTC
TRBJ2-1	TRBV6-1	-	-	CASSLAGGNEQFF	TGTGCCAGCAGTTTGGCCGGGGGCAATGAGCAGTTCTTC
TRBJ1-1	TRBV7-2	-	TRBD1	CASSLQQGATEAFF	TGTGCCAGCAGCTTACAACAGGGGGCCACTGAAGCTTTCTTT